The clone carrying this T cell receptor beta chain came up many times. Its matching antigen is unknown. The sample comes from a study of CD8 T cells in ankylosing spondylitis. Study results and caveats: A motif of 7 to 9 highly homologous TCR beta variants was seen as apparently characteristic of ankylosing spondylitis blood. Researchers report that disease-linked clones proved CD8+ and relatively rare in peripheral blood.

MiXCR was run by TCRdb on the 5' RACE reads, yielding one entry per CDR3 protein. The data show some 71,000 distinct CDR3 sequences, about 5.7% seen once. The CDR3 sequence is 14 residues long. V gave up 1 base and J gave up 9 bases, with 13 bases separating them. Per germline, CDR1 SGHVS and CDR2 FQNEAQ. The TCR originated in a male donor with ankylosing spondylitis or in good health (not recorded which). The sample consisted of blood, either unsorted or a sorted T cell fraction (not recorded which). This chain links TRBV7-8 with TRBJ2-1; D may match TRBD1 or TRBD2 (5 bases each). The CDR3 loop reads CASSLGGAQGEQFF. Here the CDR3 DNA reads TGTGCCAGCAGCTTAGGAGGGGCACAAGGTGAGCAGTTCTTC.